This T cell receptor (beta chain) was captured by sequencing in a study of blood T cell repertoires in COVID-19. Germline assignment: CDR1 SGDLS and CDR2 YYNGEE. The CDR3 has 16 residues. V was cut by 0 bases and J by 1 base, with 14 bases left in between. Data came from immunoSEQ multiplex PCR; TCRdb stores just in-frame clones and leaves some out. Seen here are 110,000 to 150,000 clones, 80% to 90% observed once, and the top ten hold approximately 4.2%. The receptor's source is a woman aged 40 to 50 with acute or convalescent COVID-19. V is TRBV9 and J is TRBJ2-7; possible D gene TRBD1, 5 bases. Sequencing input: peripheral blood. The CDR3 bases are TGTGCCAGCAGCGTAGAAACTGGACACGGGTCCTACGAGCAGTACTTC. Its protein is CASSVETGHGSYEQYF. The whole variable domain, filled in from reference TRBV9 and TRBJ2-7, reads DSGVTQTPKHLITATGQRVTLRCSPRSGDLSVYWYQQSLDQGLQFLIQYYNGEERAKGNILERFSAQQFPDLHSELNLSSLELGDSALYFCASSVETGHGSYEQYFGPGTRLTVT.